This T cell receptor beta chain emerged from a study of blood T cell repertoires in COVID-19. Study-wide background: Spain, Italy and the United States supplied samples that represented acute and convalescent COVID-19. PBMCs, B-cell-depleted T cells, or T cells were the source of the cDNA or gDNA that made up the material.

In the source study's methods: How many nucleated cells were present was estimated from reference gene primer amplification. TCRdb keeps only in-frame clones here, not all; method: immunoSEQ multiplex PCR. V, J and clone size are taken as reported in that table, and D and trimming were inferred from the DNA itself. The sample includes approximately 100,000 clones, around 85% of them seen just once. This CDR3 spans 14 amino acids. The V and J ends lost 0 bases and 2 bases respectively, with 8 bases between them. Per the germline V gene, CDR1 is ENHRY and CDR2 is SYGVKD. This clonotype originated in a woman in her 70s with active or convalescent COVID-19. The rearrangement links TRBV10-3 to TRBJ2-7; weak D call: TRBD1 (6 bases). Sequencing was carried out using peripheral blood. CDR3 nucleotide sequence: TGTGCCATCAGTGAGTCTCAGGGGCCCTACGAGCAGTACTTC. It translates to CAISESQGPYEQYF.